This TCR beta chain appears in the sequencing data of a study of cytomegalovirus exposure and HLA in healthy donors. This CDR3 comprises 13 residues. V was clipped by 3 bases and J by 2 bases, with 7 bases between them. Germline V gene sequence: CDR1 MGHRA, CDR2 YSYEKL. It was with 60 Vbeta and 13 Jbeta primers that the PCR ran. Assay: immunoSEQ multiplex PCR; the TCRdb copy retains only in-frame clones and omits some. Of some 150,000 clones in the sample, around 79% were seen once. The sample consisted of PBMCs. The source of this sequence is a middle-aged woman in good health and CMV-seronegative. J is TRBJ1-2 and V is TRBV4-1; no firm D call. CDR3 sequence (DNA): TGCGCCAGCAGCCACGGCGGGAACTATGGCTACACCTTC. This encodes CASSHGGNYGYTF.